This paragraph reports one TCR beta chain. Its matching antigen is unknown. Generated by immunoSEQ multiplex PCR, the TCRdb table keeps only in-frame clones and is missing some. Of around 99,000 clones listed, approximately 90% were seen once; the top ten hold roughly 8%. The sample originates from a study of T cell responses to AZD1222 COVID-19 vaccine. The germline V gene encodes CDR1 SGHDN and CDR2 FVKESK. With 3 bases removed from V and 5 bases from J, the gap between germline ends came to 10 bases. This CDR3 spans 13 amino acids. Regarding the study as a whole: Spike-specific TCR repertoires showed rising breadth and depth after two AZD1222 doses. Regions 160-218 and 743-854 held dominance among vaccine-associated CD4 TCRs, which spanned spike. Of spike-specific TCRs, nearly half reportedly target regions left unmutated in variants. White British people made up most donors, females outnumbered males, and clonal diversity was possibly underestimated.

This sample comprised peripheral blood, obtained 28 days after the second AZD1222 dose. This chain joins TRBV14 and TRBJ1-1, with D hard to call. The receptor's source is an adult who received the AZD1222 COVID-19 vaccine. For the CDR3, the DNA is TGTGCCAGCAGCCAGCATCTAAGGACTGAAGCTTTCTTT. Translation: CASSQHLRTEAFF.